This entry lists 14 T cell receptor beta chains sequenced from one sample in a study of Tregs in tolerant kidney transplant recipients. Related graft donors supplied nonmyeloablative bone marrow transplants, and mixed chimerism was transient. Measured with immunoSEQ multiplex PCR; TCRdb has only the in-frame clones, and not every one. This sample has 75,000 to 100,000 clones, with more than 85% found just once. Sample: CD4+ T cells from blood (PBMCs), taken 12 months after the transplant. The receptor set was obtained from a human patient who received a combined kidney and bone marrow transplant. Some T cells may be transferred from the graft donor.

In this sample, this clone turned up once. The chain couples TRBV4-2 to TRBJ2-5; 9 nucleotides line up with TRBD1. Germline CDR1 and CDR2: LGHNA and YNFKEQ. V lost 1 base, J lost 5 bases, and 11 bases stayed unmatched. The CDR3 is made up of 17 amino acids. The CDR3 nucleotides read TGTGCCAGCAGCCAAGTTTGGGACAGGGATTTTGCCGAGACCCAGTACTTC. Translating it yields CASSQVWDRDFAETQYF.

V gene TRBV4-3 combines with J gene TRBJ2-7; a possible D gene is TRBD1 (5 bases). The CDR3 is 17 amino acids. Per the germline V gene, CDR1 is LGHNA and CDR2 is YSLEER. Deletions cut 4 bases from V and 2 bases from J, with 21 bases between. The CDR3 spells CASSRKGETMAAYEQYF. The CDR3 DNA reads TGCGCCAGCAGCCGGAAAGGGGAAACTATGGCTGCCTACGAGCAGTACTTC.

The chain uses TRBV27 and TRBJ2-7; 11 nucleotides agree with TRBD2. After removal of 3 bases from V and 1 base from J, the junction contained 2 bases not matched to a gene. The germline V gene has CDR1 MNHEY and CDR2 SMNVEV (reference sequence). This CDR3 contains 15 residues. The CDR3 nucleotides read TGTGCCAGCAGTTTTCGACTAGCGGGGTCCTACGAGCAGTACTTC. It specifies CASSFRLAGSYEQYF.

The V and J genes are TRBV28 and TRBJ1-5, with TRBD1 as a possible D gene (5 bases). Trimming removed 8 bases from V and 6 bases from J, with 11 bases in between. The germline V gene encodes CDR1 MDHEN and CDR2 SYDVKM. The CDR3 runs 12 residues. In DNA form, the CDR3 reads TGTGCCAGCTGGGGGAGGCCTCAGCCCCAGCATTTT. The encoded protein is CASWGRPQPQHF.

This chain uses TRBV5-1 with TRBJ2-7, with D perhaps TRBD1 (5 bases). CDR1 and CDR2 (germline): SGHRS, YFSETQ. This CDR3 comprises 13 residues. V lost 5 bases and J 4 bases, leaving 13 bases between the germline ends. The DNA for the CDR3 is TGCGCCAGCAGTAGGGGTCCAACTTACGAGCAGTACTTC. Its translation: CASSRGPTYEQYF.

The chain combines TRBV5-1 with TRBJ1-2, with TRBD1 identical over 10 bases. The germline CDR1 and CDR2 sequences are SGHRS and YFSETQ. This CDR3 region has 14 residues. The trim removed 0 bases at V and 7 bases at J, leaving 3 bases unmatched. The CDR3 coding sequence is TGCGCCAGCAGCTTGGCGGGACAGGGGAGTGGCTACACCTTC. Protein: CASSLAGQGSGYTF.

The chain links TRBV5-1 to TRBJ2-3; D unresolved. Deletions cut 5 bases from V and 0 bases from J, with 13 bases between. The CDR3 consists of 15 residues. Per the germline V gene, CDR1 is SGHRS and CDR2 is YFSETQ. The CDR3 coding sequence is TGCGCCAGCAGAGCTTCTCCCACCAGCACAGATACGCAGTATTTT. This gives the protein CASRASPTSTDTQYF.

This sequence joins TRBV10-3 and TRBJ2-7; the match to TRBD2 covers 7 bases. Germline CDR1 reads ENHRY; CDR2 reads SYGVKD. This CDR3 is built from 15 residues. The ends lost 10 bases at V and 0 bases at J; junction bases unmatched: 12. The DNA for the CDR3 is TGTGCCACCAAGCCAGCGGGACGGAACTCCTACGAGCAGTACTTC. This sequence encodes CATKPAGRNSYEQYF.

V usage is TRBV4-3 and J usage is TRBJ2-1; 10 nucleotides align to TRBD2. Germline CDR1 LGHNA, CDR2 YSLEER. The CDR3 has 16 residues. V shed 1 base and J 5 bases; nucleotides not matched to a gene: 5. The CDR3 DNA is TGCGCCAGCAGCCAAGCCCTGGGACTAGCGCACAATGAGCAGTTCTTC. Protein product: CASSQALGLAHNEQFF.

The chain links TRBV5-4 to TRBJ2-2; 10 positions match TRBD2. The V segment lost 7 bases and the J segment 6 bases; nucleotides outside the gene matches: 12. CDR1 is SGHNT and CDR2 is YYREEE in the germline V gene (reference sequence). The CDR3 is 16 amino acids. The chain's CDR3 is CASSSASGRKAGELFF. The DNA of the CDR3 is TGTGCCAGCTCCTCAGCTAGCGGGAGAAAAGCCGGGGAGCTGTTTTTT.

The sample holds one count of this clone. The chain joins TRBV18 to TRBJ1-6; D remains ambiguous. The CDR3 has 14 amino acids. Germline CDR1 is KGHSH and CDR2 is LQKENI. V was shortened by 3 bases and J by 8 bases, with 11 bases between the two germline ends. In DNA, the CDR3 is TGTGCCAGCTCACCCGAGTTTCTGGATTCACCCCTCCACTTT. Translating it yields CASSPEFLDSPLHF.

CDR3 coding DNA: TGTGCCAGCAGCTTTGGGGACAGGGCCTACGAGCAGTACTTC. Its protein product is CASSFGDRAYEQYF. V and J are TRBV11-1 and TRBJ2-7; the match to TRBD1 covers 9 bases. Per germline, CDR1 SGHAT and CDR2 FQDESV (reference sequence). The CDR3 runs 14 residues. V lost 3 bases and J lost 2; bases outside the gene matches: 2. The whole variable domain, remainder taken from reference TRBV11-1 and TRBJ2-7, is EAEVAQSPRYKITEKSQAVAFWCDPISGHATLYWYRQILGQGPELLVQFQDESVVDDSQLPKDRFSAERLKGVDSTLKIQPAELGDSAMYLCASSFGDRAYEQYFGPGTRLTVT.

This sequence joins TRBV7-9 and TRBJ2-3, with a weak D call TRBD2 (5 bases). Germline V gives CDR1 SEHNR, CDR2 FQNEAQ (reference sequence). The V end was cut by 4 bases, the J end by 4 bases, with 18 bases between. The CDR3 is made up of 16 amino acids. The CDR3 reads CASSSLGPGVADTQYF. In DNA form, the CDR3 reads TGTGCCAGCAGCTCCCTCGGACCCGGGGTCGCAGATACGCAGTATTTT. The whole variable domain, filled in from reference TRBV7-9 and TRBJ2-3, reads DTGVSQNPRHKITKRGQNVTFRCDPISEHNRLYWYRQTLGQGPEFLTYFQNEAQLEKSRLLSDRFSAERPKGSFSTLEIQRTEQGDSAMYLCASSSLGPGVADTQYFGPGTRLTVL.

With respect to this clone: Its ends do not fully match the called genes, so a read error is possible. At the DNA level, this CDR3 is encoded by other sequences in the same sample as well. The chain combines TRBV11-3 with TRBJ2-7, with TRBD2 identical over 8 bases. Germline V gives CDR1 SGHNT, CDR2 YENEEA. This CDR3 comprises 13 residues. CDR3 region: CASSLERGGEQYF. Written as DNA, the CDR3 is TGCGCCAGCAGCTTAGAACGGGGGGGAGAGCAGTACTTC.